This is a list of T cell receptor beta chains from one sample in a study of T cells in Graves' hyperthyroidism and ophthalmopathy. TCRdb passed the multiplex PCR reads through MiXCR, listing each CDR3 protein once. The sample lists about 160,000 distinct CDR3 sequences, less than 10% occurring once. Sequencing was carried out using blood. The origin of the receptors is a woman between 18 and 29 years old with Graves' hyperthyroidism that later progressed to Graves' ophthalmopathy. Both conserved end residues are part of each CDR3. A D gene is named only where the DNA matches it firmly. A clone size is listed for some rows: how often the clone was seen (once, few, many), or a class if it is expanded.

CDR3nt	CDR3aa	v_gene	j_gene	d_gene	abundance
TGTGCCAGCAGGTTTTCAGCTAGCAATCAGCCCCAGCATTTT	CASRFSASNQPQHF	TRBV2	TRBJ1-5	.	many
TGTGCCGTCACCAGGAACGGAGGCAAAGGGGGGGATACGCAGTATTTT	CAVTRNGGKGGDTQYF	TRBV10-3	TRBJ2-3	.	.
TGTGCCAGCAGCTTACCCCCCCCTAGGGATAACTATGGCTACACCTTC	CASSLPPPRDNYGYTF	TRBV7-3	TRBJ1-2	.	many
TGTGCCAGCAGCTCACAACCGGGGGGGCTGTACAATGAGCAGTTCTTC	CASSSQPGGLYNEQFF	TRBV6-1	TRBJ2-1	TRBD2	many
TGTGCCAGCAGCTTAATCGGAAACACCATATATTTT	CASSLIGNTIYF	TRBV11-2	TRBJ1-3	.	many
TGCAGTGCTAGGGGTCTCGGTGAGCAGTTCTTC	CSARGLGEQFF	TRBV20-1	TRBJ2-1	.	.
TGCAGTGCTACCCCGGACGCCGCCTCCGAGCAGTTCTTC	CSATPDAASEQFF	TRBV20-1	TRBJ2-1	.	many
TGTGCCAGCAAGGAGGGGGCGAATGGCTACACCTTC	CASKEGANGYTF	TRBV12-3/TRBV12-4	TRBJ1-2	TRBD1	many
TGTGCCAGCAGCGTCTTAGCGGGGGCCAACGCGAACACCGGGGAGCTGTTTTTT	CASSVLAGANANTGELFF	TRBV9	TRBJ2-2	TRBD2	many
TGTGCCAGCAGCTGGGGAGGGGGCAGGGCCAAAAACATTCAGTACTTC	CASSWGGGRAKNIQYF	TRBV7-2	TRBJ2-4	.	many
TGTGCCAGCTCACAACGACAGGGCGTTAACTATGGCTACACCTTC	CASSQRQGVNYGYTF	TRBV18	TRBJ1-2	TRBD1	many
TGTGCCAGCAGACAAACAGGGGGCGACTATGGCTACACCTTC	CASRQTGGDYGYTF	TRBV6-1	TRBJ1-2	TRBD1	many
TGTGCCAGCAGTGGGACGATTAATTCACCCCTCCACTTT	CASSGTINSPLHF	TRBV28	TRBJ1-6	.	many
TGTGCCAGCAGCAGAGGGGTAGGCCAGCCTCTCACAGATACGCAGTATTTT	CASSRGVGQPLTDTQYF	TRBV7-3	TRBJ2-3	.	many
TGTGCCAGCAGCCCGGACAGGCGTTTGTTGGATACGCAGTATTTT	CASSPDRRLLDTQYF	TRBV14	TRBJ2-3	TRBD1	many
TGTGCCAGCAGTACCGAGCGGGAGAGCTACGAGCAGTACTTC	CASSTERESYEQYF	TRBV6-1	TRBJ2-7	TRBD2	many
TGTGCCAGCTCACCTAGGCCCGGCGGGGACCCTTACAATGAGCAGTTCTTC	CASSPRPGGDPYNEQFF	TRBV18	TRBJ2-1	.	few
TGTGCCAGCAGCTTAGCAGGGGGCTCCACTGAAGCTTTCTTT	CASSLAGGSTEAFF	TRBV7-3	TRBJ1-1	TRBD1	many
TGTGCCAGCAGCGACAGCCTTAATCAGCCCCAGCATTTT	CASSDSLNQPQHF	TRBV28	TRBJ1-5	.	many
TGTGCCAGCAGCTCGACAGGGTGGGAGCAGTACTTC	CASSSTGWEQYF	TRBV7-2	TRBJ2-7	TRBD1	many
TGCGCCAGCAGCTCACCGGGACGCGAGACCAAAAACATTCAGTACTTC	CASSSPGRETKNIQYF	TRBV5-1	TRBJ2-4	.	many
TGTGCCAGCAGTGGGGGGCGCGGGAACGAGCAGTACTTC	CASSGGRGNEQYF	TRBV12-3/TRBV12-4	TRBJ2-7	.	.
TGTGCCAGCAGTCATTCGACAGGGGACAACTACGAGCAGTACTTC	CASSHSTGDNYEQYF	TRBV11-2	TRBJ2-7	TRBD1	many
TGTGCCAGCAGTTACTCTGAAGCCGGGGGTTATGAAAAACTGTTTTTT	CASSYSEAGGYEKLFF	TRBV6-5	TRBJ1-4	.	few
TGTGCCAGTTCAACAGAAGGACCCTACGAGCAGTACTTC	CASSTEGPYEQYF	TRBV19	TRBJ2-7	.	.
TGTGCCACCAGCCCTCCCGAAGGGGCTGCGAGTACTGAAGCTTTCTTT	CATSPPEGAASTEAFF	TRBV15	TRBJ1-1	.	few
TGTGCCAGCAGCCCGAACCCGGGACTAGCGGGAGGGCTGGGCGAGCAGTACTTC	CASSPNPGLAGGLGEQYF	TRBV7-2	TRBJ2-7	TRBD2	many
TGTGCCAGCAGTTTGGACCAGGGAGGAGTTGAAGCTTTCTTT	CASSLDQGGVEAFF	TRBV12-3/TRBV12-4	TRBJ1-1	.	many
TGTGCCAGCAGTTGGGACAGGGACCAAGAGACCCAGTACTTC	CASSWDRDQETQYF	TRBV28	TRBJ2-5	TRBD1	many
TGTGCCAGCAGTTACGTAGGGGGCGGCTATGGCTACACCTTC	CASSYVGGGYGYTF	TRBV6-5	TRBJ1-2	TRBD1	many
TGTGCCAGCAGCGTAGCGAAAGGGCGACCTGGAAACACCATATATTTT	CASSVAKGRPGNTIYF	TRBV9	TRBJ1-3	.	many
TGTGCCAGCAGTTTAGCCCAGCCCATATCTGAGCAGTTCTTC	CASSLAQPISEQFF	TRBV27	TRBJ2-1	.	.
TGTGCCAGCAGCCTCCCGAGCGGGAGCACAGATACGCAGTGTTTT	CASSLPSGSTDTQCF	TRBV3-1	TRBJ2-3	TRBD2	.
TGCAGTTCTAGAGAGGGGGTCTACACCTTC	CSSREGVYTF	TRBV20-1	TRBJ1-2	.	few
TGTGCCACCAGCAGAGTAAGGCGGAGCGGCACAGATACGCAGTATTTT	CATSRVRRSGTDTQYF	TRBV15	TRBJ2-3	.	many
TGTGCCAGCAGCTTATCAGAAACTGGAAACACCATATATTTT	CASSLSETGNTIYF	TRBV11-2	TRBJ1-3	.	many
TGTGCCAGCAGTTCTTATAGGCCACCAGAGACCCAGTACTTC	CASSSYRPPETQYF	TRBV28	TRBJ2-5	.	many
TGCGCCAGCAGTGGGGACAGTTTATACGAGCAGTACTTC	CASSGDSLYEQYF	TRBV10-2	TRBJ2-7	TRBD1	.
TGTGCCAGCAGCTTATTCGACCAGGACAATGAGCAGTTCTTC	CASSLFDQDNEQFF	TRBV7-6	TRBJ2-1	.	many
TGTGCCAGCAGTTACGCGGGGGCTAACACAGATACGCAGTATTTT	CASSYAGANTDTQYF	TRBV6-1	TRBJ2-3	.	many
TGTGCCAGCAGTGACGGACTAGCGGGAGGGTACGAGCAGTACTTC	CASSDGLAGGYEQYF	TRBV6-1	TRBJ2-7	TRBD2	many
TGTGCCAGCTCACCCGTAACAGGGACGGGGAACACTGAAGCTTTCTTT	CASSPVTGTGNTEAFF	TRBV18	TRBJ1-1	.	few
TGCAGTGCTAGAAGGACAGGCACCGGGGAGCTGTTTTTT	CSARRTGTGELFF	TRBV20-1	TRBJ2-2	TRBD1	many
TGTGCCAGCAGCCAACCGACAGAGGGGAACACTGAAGCTTTCTTT	CASSQPTEGNTEAFF	TRBV3-1	TRBJ1-1	.	many
TGTGCCAGCAGTGATCCCGGGACAGGGGGCTTCAATCAGCCCCAGCATTTT	CASSDPGTGGFNQPQHF	TRBV6-1	TRBJ1-5	TRBD1	many
TGTGCCAGCAGCGGACGGCACGGGACACAATCACCCCTCCACTTT	CASSGRHGTQSPLHF	TRBV12-3/TRBV12-4	TRBJ1-6	.	many
TGTGCCAGCAGTGTGGGACAGGGACGGACAAACATTCAGTACTTC	CASSVGQGRTNIQYF	TRBV2	TRBJ2-4	TRBD1	many
TGTGCCAGCAGCTTAGACCTAACCGGGGAGCTGTTTTTT	CASSLDLTGELFF	TRBV7-3	TRBJ2-2	.	many
TGTGCCAGCAGTTTATGGGGCGAACAGTTTAACTATGGCTACACCTTC	CASSLWGEQFNYGYTF	TRBV28	TRBJ1-2	.	.
TGTGCCAGCAGCCACGACGAGGGCAGCAATCAGCCCCAGCATTTT	CASSHDEGSNQPQHF	TRBV2	TRBJ1-5	.	many
TGCGCCAGCAGCTTGGGGACAGGGAAAGCGTACACCATATATTTT	CASSLGTGKAYTIYF	TRBV5-1	TRBJ1-3	TRBD1	.
TGTGCCACCAGTGATTTGTTGTCAGGGGACACTGAAGCTTTCTTT	CATSDLLSGDTEAFF	TRBV24-1	TRBJ1-1	.	many
TGCGCCAGCAGCCCTGGGACAGGGGGCAGGTATGGCTACACCTTC	CASSPGTGGRYGYTF	TRBV4-1	TRBJ1-2	TRBD1	many
TGTGCCATCAGTGAGTCAGGCAGGGGGAACACCGGGGAGCTGTTTTTT	CAISESGRGNTGELFF	TRBV10-3	TRBJ2-2	.	.
TGTGCCACCAGTGATACGACCTCTGGAGTGGATACGCAGTATTTT	CATSDTTSGVDTQYF	TRBV24-1	TRBJ2-3	.	few